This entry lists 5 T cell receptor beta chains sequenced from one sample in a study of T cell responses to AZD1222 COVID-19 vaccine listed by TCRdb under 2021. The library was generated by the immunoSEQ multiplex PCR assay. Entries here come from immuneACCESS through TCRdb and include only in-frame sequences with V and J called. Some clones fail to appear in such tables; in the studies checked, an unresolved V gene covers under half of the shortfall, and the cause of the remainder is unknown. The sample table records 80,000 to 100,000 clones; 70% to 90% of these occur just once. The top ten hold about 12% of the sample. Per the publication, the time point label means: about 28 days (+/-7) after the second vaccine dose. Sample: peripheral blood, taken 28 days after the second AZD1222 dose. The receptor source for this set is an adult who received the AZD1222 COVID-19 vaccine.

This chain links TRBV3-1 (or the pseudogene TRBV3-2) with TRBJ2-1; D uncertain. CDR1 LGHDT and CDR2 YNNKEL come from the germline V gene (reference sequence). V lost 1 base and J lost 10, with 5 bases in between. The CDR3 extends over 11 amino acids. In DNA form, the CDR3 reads TGTGCCAGCAGCCAAGCCAGCGAGCAGTTCTTC. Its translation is CASSQASEQFF.

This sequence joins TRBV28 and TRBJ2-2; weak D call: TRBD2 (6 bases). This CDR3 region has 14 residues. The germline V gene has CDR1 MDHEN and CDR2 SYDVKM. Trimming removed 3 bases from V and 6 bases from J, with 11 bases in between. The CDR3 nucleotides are TGTGCCAGCAGTTTGTTGTGGGGGGCCGGGGAGCTGTTTTTT. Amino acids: CASSLLWGAGELFF.

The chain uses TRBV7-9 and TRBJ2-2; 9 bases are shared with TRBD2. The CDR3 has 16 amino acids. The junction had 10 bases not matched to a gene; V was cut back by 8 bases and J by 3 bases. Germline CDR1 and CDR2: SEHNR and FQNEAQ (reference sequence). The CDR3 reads CASFRGGRADTGELFF. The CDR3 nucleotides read TGTGCCAGCTTCAGGGGCGGGAGGGCAGACACCGGGGAGCTGTTTTTT.

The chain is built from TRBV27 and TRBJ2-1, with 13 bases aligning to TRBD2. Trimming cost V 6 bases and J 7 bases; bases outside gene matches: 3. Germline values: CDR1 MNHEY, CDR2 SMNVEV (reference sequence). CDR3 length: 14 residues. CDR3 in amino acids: CASRGTSGINEQFF. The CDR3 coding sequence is TGTGCCAGCAGGGGGACTAGCGGGATAAATGAGCAGTTCTTC.

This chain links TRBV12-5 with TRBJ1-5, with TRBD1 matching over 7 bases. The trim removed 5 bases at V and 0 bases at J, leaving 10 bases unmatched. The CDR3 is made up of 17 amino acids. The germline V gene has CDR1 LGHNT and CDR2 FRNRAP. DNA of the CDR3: TGTGCTAGTGGTCCCGGGACAGCCGTAAATAGCAATCAGCCCCAGCATTTT. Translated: CASGPGTAVNSNQPQHF.